This TCR beta chain was identified during a study of CXCR3-negative and CXCR3-positive naive CD8 T cells. Points from the study as a whole: Against CXCR3-negative naive cells, CXCR3-positive naive cells showed more hydrophobic TRB CDR3s.

This CDR3 region has 16 residues. Germline V gives CDR1 SGHVS, CDR2 FNYEAQ. Among CD8+ T cells, naive ones were CD45RO-CCR7+CD27+CD95-. Of note for this clonotype: Its antigen remains unidentified.

The libraries of TRB cDNA were prepared using 5' RACE with UMI labels. TCRdb re-called the 5' RACE reads; every CDR3 protein appears as one record, without DNA. This table lists around 84,000 distinct CDR3 sequences. Sequenced: naive CXCR3+ CD8+ T cells from blood. Subset defined: CD45RO-CCR7+CD27+CD95- naive CD8+ T cells expressing CXCR3 (TNR3+). The clonotype comes from a human donor in good health. Some clones in this sample may be carry-over from other donors' samples. The rearrangement uses TRBV7-6 and TRBJ2-1; no DNA is available, so the TRBD2 call from TCRdb remains unchecked. The CDR3 reads CASSFMGLAGRDEQFF.